These 10 T cell receptor beta chains originate from one sample sequenced in a study of blood T cell repertoires in COVID-19. Libraries were prepared by immunoSEQ multiplex PCR; TCRdb keeps only in-frame clonotypes and omits some of them. This repertoire shows under 300,000 clones, more than 75% found once; its top ten account for 10% to 15%. What was sequenced was peripheral blood. Receptor source: an elderly man with acute or convalescent COVID-19.

The sample holds one count of this clone. The J gene is TRBJ2-3, the V gene TRBV28, with 12 positions matching TRBD2. The length of the CDR3 is 18 residues. Losses at the gene ends were 3 bases for V and 1 base for J; bases not matched to a gene: 8. Germline CDR1 is MDHEN and CDR2 is SYDVKM. CDR3 sequence reads: CASSFPSGGGLGTDTQYF. For the CDR3, the DNA is TGTGCCAGCAGTTTCCCTAGCGGGGGGGGTTTGGGCACAGATACGCAGTATTTT.

There are a few counts of this clone. The chain couples TRBV7-9 to TRBJ1-4; 7 bases fit TRBD1. The CDR3 is 14 residues long. V lost 8 bases to trimming and J lost 8 bases; unmatched junction nucleotides: 11. Germline CDR1 is SEHNR and CDR2 is FQNEAQ (reference sequence). This chain's CDR3 is CASSNRGAVEKLFF. CDR3 nucleotide sequence: TGTGCCAGCTCCAACAGGGGAGCCGTGGAAAAACTGTTTTTT.

In DNA, the CDR3 is TGTGCCAGCAGTTCTGACAGGACGAACACCGGGGAGCTGTTTTTT. Translation gives CASSSDRTNTGELFF. V and J are TRBV28 and TRBJ2-2; TRBD1 might be the D (6 bases). V lost 4 bases, J lost 0 bases, and 9 bases lay in between. Per germline, CDR1 MDHEN and CDR2 SYDVKM. The CDR3 totals 15 residues.

This sequence joins TRBV3-1 (or the pseudogene TRBV3-2) and TRBJ1-3; 8 positions agree with TRBD1. Trimming took 4 bases from V and 3 from J; bases not matched to a gene: 5. The germline CDR1 and CDR2 sequences are LGHDT and YNNKEL (reference sequence). This CDR3 is built from 15 residues. The chain's CDR3 is CASSLMDRDGNTIYF. The CDR3, as DNA: TGTGCCAGCAGCCTAATGGACAGGGATGGAAACACCATATATTTT.

A note on this clone: Other DNA sequences in the sample encode the same CDR3. The V call is TRBV19, the J call TRBJ2-5, with 8 bases aligning to TRBD2. The CDR3 runs 12 residues. CDR1 is LNHDA and CDR2 is SQIVND in the germline V gene (reference sequence). The J segment lost 5 bases and the V segment lost 4 bases, leaving 0 bases of the junction unmatched. The CDR3 DNA reads as TGTGCCAGTAGTACGGGGGGGGAGACCCAGTACTTC. Protein product: CASSTGGETQYF.

The chain carries TRBV7-8 and TRBJ2-3; possibly TRBD2 for D (5 bases). This CDR3 is 14 amino acids long. The germline V and J ends were trimmed by 0 bases and 4 bases, with 8 bases remaining between them. The V gene's germline CDR1 is SGHVS and CDR2 FQNEAQ. DNA of the CDR3: TGTGCCAGCAGCTTAGCACTGCGGGCAGATACGCAGTATTTT. Encoded protein: CASSLALRADTQYF.

In the case of this clone: The sample has other DNA sequences that encode this CDR3 too. The chain combines TRBV6-2 or TRBV6-3 with TRBJ2-2; the match to TRBD2 covers 13 bases. The CDR3 consists of 16 residues. J was trimmed by 6 bases and V by 2 bases; bases with no gene match: 3. Germline V gene lookup returns CDR1 MNHEY and CDR2 SVGEGT. The CDR3 spells CASSYRTSGGPGELFF. The CDR3 nucleotides are TGTGCCAGCAGTTACCGGACTAGCGGGGGACCCGGGGAGCTGTTTTTT.

The chain recombines TRBV4-3 with TRBJ1-1, with a possible D match to TRBD1 (5 bases). Trimming removed 0 bases from V and 5 bases from J, with 10 bases in between. Germline assignment: CDR1 LGHNA and CDR2 YSLEER. The CDR3 extends over 14 amino acids. The CDR3 loop is CASSQEARGTEAFF. The CDR3 region has the DNA TGCGCCAGCAGCCAAGAGGCCCGGGGGACTGAAGCTTTCTTT.

This sequence joins TRBV19 and TRBJ2-1, with D hard to call. This CDR3 spans 14 amino acids. Germline CDR1 and CDR2: LNHDA and SQIVND (reference sequence). Trimming took off 7 bases at V and 3 bases at J, with 13 bases between the two ends. CDR3 sequence reads: CASTPSRSYNEQFF. As DNA, the CDR3 is TGTGCCAGTACCCCATCACGTAGCTACAATGAGCAGTTCTTC. Supplemented by reference TRBV19 and TRBJ2-1, the full variable domain reads DGGITQSPKYLFRKEGQNVTLSCEQNLNHDAMYWYRQDPGQGLRLIYYSQIVNDFQKGDIAEGYSVSREKKESFPLTVTSAQKNPTAFYLCASTPSRSYNEQFFGPGTRLTVL.

This clone was seen just once. CDR3 sequence (DNA): TGTGCCAGCAGCGACGTCCGGGACAGGGGTAATGAAAAACTGTTTTTT. It is translated as CASSDVRDRGNEKLFF. This chain joins TRBV5-6 and TRBJ1-4; 10 bases agree with TRBD1. Germline V CDR1 and CDR2: SGHDT, YYEEEE. J lost 4 bases, V lost 4 bases, and 7 bases had no gene match. The CDR3 sequence is 16 residues long.